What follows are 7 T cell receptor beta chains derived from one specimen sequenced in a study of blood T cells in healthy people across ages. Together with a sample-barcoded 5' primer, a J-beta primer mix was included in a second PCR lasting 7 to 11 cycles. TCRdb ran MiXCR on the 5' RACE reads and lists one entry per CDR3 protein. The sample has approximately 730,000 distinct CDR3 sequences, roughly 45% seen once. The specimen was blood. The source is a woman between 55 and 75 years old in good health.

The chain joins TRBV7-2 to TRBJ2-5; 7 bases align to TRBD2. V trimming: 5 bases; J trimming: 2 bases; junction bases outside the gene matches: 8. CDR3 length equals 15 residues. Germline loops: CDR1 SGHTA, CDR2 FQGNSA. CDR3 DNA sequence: TGTGCCAGCAGCATAAGCGGGGCACTTCAAGAGACCCAGTACTTC. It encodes CASSISGALQETQYF.

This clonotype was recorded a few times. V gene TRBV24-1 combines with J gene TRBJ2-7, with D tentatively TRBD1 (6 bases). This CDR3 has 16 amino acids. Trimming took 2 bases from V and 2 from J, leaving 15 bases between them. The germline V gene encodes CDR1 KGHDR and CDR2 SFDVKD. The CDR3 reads CATSDSTRQAPYEQYF. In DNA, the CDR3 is TGTGCCACCAGTGATTCGACCCGACAGGCCCCCTACGAGCAGTACTTC.

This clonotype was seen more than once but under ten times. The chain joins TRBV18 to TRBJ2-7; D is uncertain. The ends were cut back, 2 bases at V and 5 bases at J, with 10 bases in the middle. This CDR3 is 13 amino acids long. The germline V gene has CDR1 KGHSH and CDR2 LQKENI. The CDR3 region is CASSPDTRDEQYF. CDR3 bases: TGTGCCAGCTCACCAGACACCCGGGACGAGCAGTACTTC.

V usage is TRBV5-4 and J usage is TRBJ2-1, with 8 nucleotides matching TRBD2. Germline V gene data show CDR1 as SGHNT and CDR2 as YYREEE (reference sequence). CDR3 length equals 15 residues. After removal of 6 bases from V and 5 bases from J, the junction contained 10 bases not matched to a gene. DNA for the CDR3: TGTGCCAGCAACCTACTAGCGGAGCATAACAATGAGCAGTTCTTC. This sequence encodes CASNLLAEHNNEQFF.

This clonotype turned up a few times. CDR3 nucleotide sequence: TGTGCCAGCAGCTTAGCGGTCCCAGAAGGAACCTACGAGCAGTACTTC. Translating gives CASSLAVPEGTYEQYF. The chain recombines TRBV7-9 with TRBJ2-7; D remains unclear. Between the trimmed V and J ends, which lost 0 bases and 2 bases, there was a span of 14 bases. This CDR3 spans 16 amino acids. The germline V gene encodes CDR1 SEHNR and CDR2 FQNEAQ (reference sequence).

For the CDR3, the DNA is TGCAGTGCTAGAATCCCTCCACAGGGGGGGCAAGAGACCCAGTACTTC. Protein: CSARIPPQGGQETQYF. This chain connects TRBV20-1 to TRBJ2-5; TRBD1 might be the D (8 bases). The CDR3 loop spans 16 amino acids. Looked up from germline, CDR1 is DFQATT and CDR2 is SNEGSKA (reference sequence). With 2 bases removed from V and 2 bases from J, the gap between germline ends came to 18 bases.

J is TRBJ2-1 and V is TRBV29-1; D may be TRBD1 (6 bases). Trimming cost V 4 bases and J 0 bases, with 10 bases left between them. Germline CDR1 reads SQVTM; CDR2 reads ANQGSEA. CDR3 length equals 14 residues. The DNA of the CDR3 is TGCAGCGTTGTGGGGGCATCCTCCTACAATGAGCAGTTCTTC. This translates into CSVVGASSYNEQFF.